The count of the clone carrying this TCR beta chain is one. The entry originates in a study of blood T cell repertoires in COVID-19. Across the study: Material from acute and convalescent COVID-19 was sourced from the United States, Italy and Spain. From T cells, B-cell-depleted T cells, or PBMCs came the material, which was cDNA or gDNA.

In the authors' methods: Using reference gene primer amplification, nucleated cell counts were estimated. Sequenced by immunoSEQ multiplex PCR; TCRdb stores in-frame clones only, minus some. Clonal size and the V and J genes are those of that table, whereas D and trimming came from the DNA. The sample has about 81,000 clones, 86% seen once. Per the germline V gene, CDR1 is WNHNN and CDR2 is SYGVQD (reference sequence). The J segment lost 6 bases and the V segment lost 3 bases, leaving 9 bases of the junction unmatched. The CDR3 loop spans 15 amino acids. The receptor's source is a human donor in a cohort sampled during active COVID-19. This rearrangement joins TRBV10-1 to TRBJ2-3; 7 bases match TRBD1. Input material: peripheral blood. The CDR3 DNA is TGCGCCAGCAGTGAATCCGGGACAGCCTTCGATACGCAGTATTTT. Its translation is CASSESGTAFDTQYF.